One sample yielded the 13 T cell receptor beta chains listed below, sequenced in a study of glioma-infiltrating T cells after dendritic cell vaccination. Generated by immunoSEQ multiplex PCR, the TCRdb table keeps only in-frame clones and is missing some. Altogether 95,000 to 110,000 clones are present, 80% to 90% being singletons, with the ten largest covering 12%. Sample: blood, taken before dendritic cell vaccination. The receptors were sampled from a human donor with glioblastoma.

The chain uses TRBV5-4 and TRBJ2-3; D is unresolved. CDR1 and CDR2 (germline): SGHNT, YYREEE (reference sequence). The length of the CDR3 is 16 residues. V was cut by 3 bases and J by 0 bases, with 14 bases left in between. CDR3 in DNA: TGTGCCAGCAGCTCCCGGCGGTCAATTAGCACAGATACGCAGTATTTT. Its protein is CASSSRRSISTDTQYF.

For the CDR3, the DNA is TGTGCCTGGAGAACCCGGTGGGAGGGCTACACCTTC. Protein: CAWRTRWEGYTF. J is TRBJ1-2 and V is TRBV30; D unresolved. Germline lookup yields CDR1 GTSNPN and CDR2 SVGIG (reference sequence). V shed 3 bases and J shed 8 bases, with 13 bases lying between them. The CDR3 has 12 residues.

Comments on this clone: The CDR3 ends on some other residue instead of the conserved phenylalanine or tryptophan, so this is likely a read error. The DNA is left out, because the CDR3 cannot be placed on it with certainty; the CDR3 is given as TCRdb lists it. The chain has TRBV30 and TRBJ1-2; the D segment call TRBD1 is taken from the table without a DNA check. Germline V gives CDR1 GTSNPN, CDR2 SVGIG (reference sequence). From its first to its last residue, the CDR3 has 14 amino acids. The CDR3 here is CASGQGPPPLWLHL.

The genes are TRBV5-1 and TRBJ1-1; 11 nucleotides match TRBD1. This CDR3 comprises 16 residues. The J segment lost 6 bases and the V segment lost 0 bases, leaving 7 bases of the junction unmatched. The germline V gene has CDR1 SGHRS and CDR2 YFSETQ. The CDR3 protein is CASSLEPGTGGSEAFF. The CDR3 DNA reads as TGCGCCAGCAGCTTGGAACCCGGGACAGGGGGTTCTGAAGCTTTCTTT.

The V and J genes are TRBV19 and TRBJ2-3; D may be TRBD1 (6 bases). The CDR3 runs 15 residues. Germline V lookup: CDR1 LNHDA, CDR2 SQIVND (reference sequence). Trimming shortened V by 5 bases and J by 6 bases, and 18 bases separated the two germline ends. The CDR3 bases are TGTGCCAGTAGTGTGAACCCCCGGGACACTGATACGCAGTATTTT. Protein sequence: CASSVNPRDTDTQYF.

This chain uses TRBV10-3 with TRBJ2-3, with TRBD1 matching over 7 bases. The CDR3 loop spans 15 amino acids. V lost 2 bases and J lost 4; bases outside the gene matches: 6. Germline loops: CDR1 ENHRY, CDR2 SYGVKD. The chain's CDR3 is CAISEVSGGADTQYF. CDR3 nucleotide sequence: TGTGCCATCAGTGAGGTGTCAGGGGGAGCAGATACGCAGTATTTT.

The table lists this clone with a few counts. The chain employs TRBV5-1 and TRBJ1-1; 8 nucleotides match TRBD1. Trimming took 4 bases from V and 1 from J; bases not matched to a gene: 3. The CDR3 has 14 amino acids. Germline-derived CDR1 and CDR2 are SGHRS and YFSETQ. The CDR3 loop is CASSAGTGNTEAFF. The DNA of the CDR3 is TGCGCCAGCAGCGCCGGGACAGGGAACACTGAAGCTTTCTTT.

The V gene is TRBV7-8, the J gene TRBJ1-2; D gene uncertain. Germline V lookup: CDR1 SGHVS, CDR2 FQNEAQ. CDR3 length: 14 residues. V dropped 0 bases and J dropped 4 bases, with 9 bases sitting between them. CDR3 coding DNA: TGTGCCAGCAGCTTAGCCCTATCGGGCTATGGCTACACCTTC. Its translation: CASSLALSGYGYTF.

The V and J genes are TRBV6-5 and TRBJ2-7; TRBD1 aligns across 7 bases. The CDR3 spans 11 residues. V lost 8 bases to trimming and J lost 7 bases; unmatched junction nucleotides: 5. Germline V lookup: CDR1 MNHEY, CDR2 SVGAGI. DNA of the CDR3: TGTGCCAGCCGGGCACAGGGGGAGCAGTACTTC. It codes for CASRAQGEQYF.

In its sample, this clone was seen once. The chain is built from TRBV2 and TRBJ1-2; TRBD1 is a possible D gene (6 bases). Per germline, CDR1 SNHLY and CDR2 FYNNEI. Trimming took 11 bases from V and 5 from J, leaving 24 bases between them. The CDR3 spans 15 residues. Written as DNA, the CDR3 is TGTGCCGCCAGCAGTTTCAGGACAGCCCTATATGGCTACACCTTC. Translation: CAASSFRTALYGYTF.

V is TRBV6-5 and J is TRBJ2-3; D may be TRBD1 (7 bases). The germline V gene has CDR1 MNHEY and CDR2 SVGAGI. CDR3 size: 16 residues. V lost 2 bases and J lost 3, with 15 bases in between. The CDR3 coding sequence is TGTGCCAGCAGTTACGAACAGGCAGGGGGGACAGATACGCAGTATTTT. It codes for CASSYEQAGGTDTQYF.

The genes are TRBV5-8 and TRBJ2-3; D uncertain. The CDR3 consists of 10 residues. Deletions cut 7 bases from V and 6 bases from J, with 6 bases between. The germline gives CDR1 SGHTS, CDR2 YDEGEE. CDR3 sequence reads: CASLRDTQYF. The CDR3 coding sequence is TGTGCCAGCTTGAGGGATACGCAGTATTTT.

V is TRBV15 and J is TRBJ1-6, with 7 bases aligning to TRBD1. The junction had 1 base not matched to a gene; V was cut back by 3 bases and J by 5 bases. Germline CDR1 and CDR2: LNHNV and YYDKDF (reference sequence). This CDR3 comprises 14 residues. CDR3 DNA sequence: TGTGCCACCAGCAGGACAGGGAATAATTCACCCCTCCACTTT. Its protein product is CATSRTGNNSPLHF.